This T cell receptor beta chain originates from a study of CXCR3-negative and CXCR3-positive naive CD8 T cells. Study context: Roughly 135 million TRB reads were obtained overall (about 1.5 +/- 0.3 million per library). Whole-study findings and limits: Much lower diversity was found in memory CD8+ cells, while both naive subsets had comparably high diversity.

The CDR3 runs 13 residues. Germline CDR1 is SGHRS and CDR2 is YFSETQ. Comment on this clonotype: The antigen remains unidentified.

With UMI labels, 5' RACE was used to prepare the TRB cDNA libraries. TCRdb re-analyzed the 5' RACE reads; it lists each CDR3 protein once, without DNA. The repertoire table contains fewer than 55,000 distinct CDR3 sequences. Researchers sorted about 320,000 cells of each CD8+ T cell subset in triplicate. The chain uses TRBV5-1 and TRBJ1-2; the TCRdb D gene call, TRBD1, has no DNA to confirm it. This clonotype originated in a human donor in good health. Some clones in this sample may be carry-over from other donors' samples. The specimen was naive CXCR3- CD8+ T cells from blood. Subset here: CD45RO-CCR7+CD27+CD95- naive CD8+ T cells lacking CXCR3 (TNR3-). Here the CDR3 reads CASSLEGGYGYTF. The complete variable domain, with remaining parts taken from reference TRBV5-1 and TRBJ1-2, reads KAGVTQTPRYLIKTRGQQVTLSCSPISGHRSVSWYQQTPGQGLQFLFEYFSETQRNKGNFPGRFSGRQFSNSRSEMNVSTLELGDSALYLCASSLEGGYGYTFGSGTRLTVV.